A selection of T cell receptor beta chains follows, all from one sample in a study of beta chain features in type 1 diabetes. The data were produced by immunoSEQ multiplex PCR, yet TCRdb's version contains in-frame clones alone and is incomplete. Of 250,000 to 350,000 clones listed, about 15% are singletons. What was sequenced was naive CD4+ T cells from blood. The receptors here all came from a young man with type 1 diabetes. Each CDR3 is given with its conserved first and last residue. The order of the fields is D gene, V gene, clone size, J gene, CDR3 DNA, CDR3 protein. The D gene is left open where the match is weak. Clone sizes are given selectively: once, few, many, or a class where the clone is expanded.

D gene: TRBD1; V gene: TRBV28; clone size: .; J gene: TRBJ2-7; CDR3 DNA: TGTGCCAGCAGTCCGGGACAGGGGGAAAGCGAGCAGTACTTC; CDR3 protein: CASSPGQGESEQYF
D gene: .; V gene: TRBV7-9; clone size: few; J gene: TRBJ1-1; CDR3 DNA: TGTGCCAGCAGCCCCCGGATGGGCCGACCTGAAGCTTTCTTT; CDR3 protein: CASSPRMGRPEAFF
D gene: .; V gene: TRBV7-2; clone size: few; J gene: TRBJ2-4; CDR3 DNA: TGTGCCAGCAGAGGAGAACAGGGATCCAAAAACATTCAGTACTTC; CDR3 protein: CASRGEQGSKNIQYF
D gene: .; V gene: TRBV30; clone size: .; J gene: TRBJ2-6; CDR3 DNA: TGTGCCGCACAGGGATCTGGGGCCAACGTCCTGACTTTC; CDR3 protein: CAAQGSGANVLTF
D gene: .; V gene: TRBV23-1; clone size: .; J gene: TRBJ2-7; CDR3 DNA: TGCGCCAGCAGTCTGAGACTGAGGAACTACGAGCAGTACTTC; CDR3 protein: CASSLRLRNYEQYF
D gene: TRBD1; V gene: TRBV5-1; clone size: .; J gene: TRBJ1-5; CDR3 DNA: TGCGCCAGCAGCTTGAAGGGACAGGGTATGGGAGGACCCCAGCATTTT; CDR3 protein: CASSLKGQGMGGPQHF
D gene: TRBD1; V gene: TRBV4-3; clone size: few; J gene: TRBJ2-5; CDR3 DNA: TGCGCCAGCAGCCAAGCCGGGACAGGGGCCAACGGGGCCCAGTACTTC; CDR3 protein: CASSQAGTGANGAQYF
D gene: .; V gene: TRBV4-3; clone size: few; J gene: TRBJ2-2; CDR3 DNA: TGCGCCAGCAGCCAAGATCGGGATACCGGGGAGCTGTTTTTT; CDR3 protein: CASSQDRDTGELFF
D gene: .; V gene: TRBV19; clone size: .; J gene: TRBJ1-1; CDR3 DNA: TGTGCCAGGGGCCTCGGGAGGAACACTGAAGCTTTCTTT; CDR3 protein: CARGLGRNTEAFF
D gene: TRBD1; V gene: TRBV9; clone size: few; J gene: TRBJ1-4; CDR3 DNA: TGTGCCAGCAGCGAGAGACAGGGGGATGAAAAACTGTTTTTT; CDR3 protein: CASSERQGDEKLFF
D gene: TRBD2; V gene: TRBV11-2; clone size: .; J gene: TRBJ2-7; CDR3 DNA: TGTGCCAGCAGCTTATTGTTGGGGACTAGCCTTAACCTTTACGAGCAGTACTTC; CDR3 protein: CASSLLLGTSLNLYEQYF
D gene: .; V gene: TRBV4-1; clone size: .; J gene: TRBJ2-1; CDR3 DNA: TGCGCCAGCAGCCAAGGTCCGTTGAGCTCCTACAATGAGCAGTTCTTC; CDR3 protein: CASSQGPLSSYNEQFF
D gene: TRBD1; V gene: TRBV9; clone size: .; J gene: TRBJ1-6; CDR3 DNA: TGTGCCAGCAGCGCGGGACAGGGCCAGTCACCCCTCCACTTT; CDR3 protein: CASSAGQGQSPLHF
D gene: TRBD2; V gene: TRBV7-2; clone size: few; J gene: TRBJ2-2; CDR3 DNA: TGTGCCAGCAGATCTTATTCGGGGGGGGCGAACGGGGAGCTGTTTTTT; CDR3 protein: CASRSYSGGANGELFF
D gene: TRBD2; V gene: TRBV5-1; clone size: few; J gene: TRBJ2-3; CDR3 DNA: TGCGCCAGCAGCCCTAGCGGGATGGGCACAGATACGCAGTATTTT; CDR3 protein: CASSPSGMGTDTQYF
D gene: .; V gene: TRBV6-5; clone size: few; J gene: TRBJ2-3; CDR3 DNA: TGTGCCAGCAGTTACTCGCGGCCGGGGAGGACAGATACGCAGTATTTT; CDR3 protein: CASSYSRPGRTDTQYF
D gene: .; V gene: TRBV19; clone size: .; J gene: TRBJ2-7; CDR3 DNA: TGTGCCAGTAGACCTCAGGGGCAACATGAAAAGTACTTC; CDR3 protein: CASRPQGQHEKYF
D gene: TRBD1; V gene: TRBV7-6; clone size: .; J gene: TRBJ2-1; CDR3 DNA: TGTGCCAGCAGCAAGGACAGGGACTCCTACAATGAGCAGTTCTTC; CDR3 protein: CASSKDRDSYNEQFF